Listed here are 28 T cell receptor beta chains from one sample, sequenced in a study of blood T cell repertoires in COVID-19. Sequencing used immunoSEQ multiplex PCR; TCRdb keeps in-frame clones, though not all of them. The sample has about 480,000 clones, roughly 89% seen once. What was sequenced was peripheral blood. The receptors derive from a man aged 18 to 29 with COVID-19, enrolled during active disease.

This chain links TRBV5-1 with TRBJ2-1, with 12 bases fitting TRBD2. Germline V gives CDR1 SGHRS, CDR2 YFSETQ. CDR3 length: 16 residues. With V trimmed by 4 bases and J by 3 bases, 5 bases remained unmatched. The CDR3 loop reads CASSRLTSGSYNEQFF. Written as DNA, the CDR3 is TGCGCCAGCAGCCGACTGACTAGCGGGAGCTACAATGAGCAGTTCTTC. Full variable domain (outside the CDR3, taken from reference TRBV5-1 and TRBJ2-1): KAGVTQTPRYLIKTRGQQVTLSCSPISGHRSVSWYQQTPGQGLQFLFEYFSETQRNKGNFPGRFSGRQFSNSRSEMNVSTLELGDSALYLCASSRLTSGSYNEQFFGPGTRLTVL.

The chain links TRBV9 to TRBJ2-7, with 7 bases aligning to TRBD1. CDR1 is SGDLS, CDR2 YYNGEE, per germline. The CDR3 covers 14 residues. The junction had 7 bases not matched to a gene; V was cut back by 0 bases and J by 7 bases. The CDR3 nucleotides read TGTGCCAGCAGCGTAGCTACAGGGGTAGATGAGCAGTACTTC. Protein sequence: CASSVATGVDEQYF.

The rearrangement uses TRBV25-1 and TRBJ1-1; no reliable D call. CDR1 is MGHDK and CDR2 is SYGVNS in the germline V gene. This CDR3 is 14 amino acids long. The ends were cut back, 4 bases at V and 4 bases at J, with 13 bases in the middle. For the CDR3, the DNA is TGTGCCAGCAGTGGGATGTCCCCGGGCACTGAAGCTTTCTTT. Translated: CASSGMSPGTEAFF.

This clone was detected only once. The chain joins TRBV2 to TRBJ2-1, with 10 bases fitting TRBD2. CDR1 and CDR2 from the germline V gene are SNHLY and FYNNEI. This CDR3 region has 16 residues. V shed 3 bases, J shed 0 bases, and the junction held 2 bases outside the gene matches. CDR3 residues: CASSERTSGSYNEQFF. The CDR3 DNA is TGTGCCAGCAGTGAGAGGACTAGCGGCTCCTACAATGAGCAGTTCTTC.

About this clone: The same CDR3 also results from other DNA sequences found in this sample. CDR3 sequence (DNA): TGTGCCAGCAGCTTAGGTAGCTACGAGCAGTACTTC. This codes for CASSLGSYEQYF. The chain recombines TRBV7-9 with TRBJ2-7; D unresolved. This CDR3 is built from 12 residues. The ends were cut back, 1 base at V and 3 bases at J, with 4 bases in the middle. The V gene's germline CDR1 is SEHNR and CDR2 FQNEAQ (reference sequence).

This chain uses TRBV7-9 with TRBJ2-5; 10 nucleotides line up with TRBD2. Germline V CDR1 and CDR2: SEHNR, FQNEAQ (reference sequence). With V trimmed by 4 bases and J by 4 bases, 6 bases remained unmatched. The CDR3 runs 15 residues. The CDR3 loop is CASSSLAGGAETQYF. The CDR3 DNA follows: TGTGCCAGCAGCTCCTTAGCGGGGGGCGCAGAGACCCAGTACTTC. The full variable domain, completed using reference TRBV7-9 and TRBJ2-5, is DTGVSQNPRHKITKRGQNVTFRCDPISEHNRLYWYRQTLGQGPEFLTYFQNEAQLEKSRLLSDRFSAERPKGSFSTLEIQRTEQGDSAMYLCASSSLAGGAETQYFGPGTRLLVL.

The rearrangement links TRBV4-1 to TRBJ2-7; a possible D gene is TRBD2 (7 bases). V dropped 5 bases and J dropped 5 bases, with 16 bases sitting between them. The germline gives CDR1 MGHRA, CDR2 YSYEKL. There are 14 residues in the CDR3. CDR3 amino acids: CASSSQGGEDEQYF. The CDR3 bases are TGCGCCAGCAGCTCACAAGGGGGGGAGGACGAGCAGTACTTC.

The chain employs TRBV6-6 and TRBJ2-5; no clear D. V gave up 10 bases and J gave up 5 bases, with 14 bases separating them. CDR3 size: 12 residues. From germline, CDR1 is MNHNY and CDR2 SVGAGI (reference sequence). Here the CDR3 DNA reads TGTGCCACCTCCGATCATCGGGAGACCCAGTACTTC. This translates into CATSDHRETQYF.

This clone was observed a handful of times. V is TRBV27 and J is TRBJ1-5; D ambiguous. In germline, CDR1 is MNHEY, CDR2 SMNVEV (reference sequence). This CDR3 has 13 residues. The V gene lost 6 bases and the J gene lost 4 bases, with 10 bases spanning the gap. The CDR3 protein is CASSQIQNQPQHF. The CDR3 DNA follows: TGTGCCAGCAGCCAGATACAGAATCAGCCCCAGCATTTT.

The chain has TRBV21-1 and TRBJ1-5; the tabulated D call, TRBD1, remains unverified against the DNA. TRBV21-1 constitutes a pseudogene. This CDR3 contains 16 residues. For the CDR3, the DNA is TGTGCCAGCAGCAATGTTGGGTCAGGGGGCAATCAGCCCCAGCATTTT. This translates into CASSNVGSGGNQPQHF.

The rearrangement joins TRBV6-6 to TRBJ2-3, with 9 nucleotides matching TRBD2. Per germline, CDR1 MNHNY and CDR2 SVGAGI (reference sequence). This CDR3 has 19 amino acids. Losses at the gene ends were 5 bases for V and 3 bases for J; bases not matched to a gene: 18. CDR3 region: CASSHRTAGGEWTTDTQYF. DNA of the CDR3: TGTGCCAGCAGTCACCGTACAGCGGGAGGAGAATGGACGACAGATACGCAGTATTTT.

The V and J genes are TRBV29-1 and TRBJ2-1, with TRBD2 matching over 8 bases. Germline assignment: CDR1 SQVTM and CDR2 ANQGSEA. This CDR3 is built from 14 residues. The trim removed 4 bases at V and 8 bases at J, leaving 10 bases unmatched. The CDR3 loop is CSVVGIAGFDEQFF. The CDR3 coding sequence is TGCAGCGTTGTAGGTATAGCGGGATTCGATGAGCAGTTCTTC.

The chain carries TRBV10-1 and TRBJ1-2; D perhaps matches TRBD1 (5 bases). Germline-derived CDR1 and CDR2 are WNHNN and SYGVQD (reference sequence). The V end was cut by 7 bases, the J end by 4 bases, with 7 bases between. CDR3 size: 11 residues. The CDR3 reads CASTDSYGYTF. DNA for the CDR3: TGCGCCAGCACAGACAGCTATGGCTACACCTTC.

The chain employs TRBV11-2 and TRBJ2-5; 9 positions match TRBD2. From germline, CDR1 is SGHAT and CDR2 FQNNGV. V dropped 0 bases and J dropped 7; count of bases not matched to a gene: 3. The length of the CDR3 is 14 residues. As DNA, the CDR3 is TGTGCCAGCAGCTTAGAGTTAGCGGGGGCGACCCAGTACTTC. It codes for CASSLELAGATQYF. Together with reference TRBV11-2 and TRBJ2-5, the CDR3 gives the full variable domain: EAGVAQSPRYKIIEKRQSVAFWCNPISGHATLYWYQQILGQGPKLLIQFQNNGVVDDSQLPKDRFSAERLKGVDSTLKIQPAKLEDSAVYLCASSLELAGATQYFGPGTRLLVL.

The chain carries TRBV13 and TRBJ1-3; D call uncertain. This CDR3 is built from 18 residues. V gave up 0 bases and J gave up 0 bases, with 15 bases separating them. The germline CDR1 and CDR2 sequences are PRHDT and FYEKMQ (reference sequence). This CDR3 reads CASSLGHLTPRSGNTIYF. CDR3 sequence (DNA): TGTGCCAGCAGCTTAGGGCACCTAACCCCTCGCTCTGGAAACACCATATATTTT.

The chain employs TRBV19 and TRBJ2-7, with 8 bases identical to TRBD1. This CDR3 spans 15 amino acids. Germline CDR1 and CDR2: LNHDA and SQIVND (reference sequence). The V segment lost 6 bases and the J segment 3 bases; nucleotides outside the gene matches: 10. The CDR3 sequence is CASSRRTGQVYEQYF. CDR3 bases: TGTGCCAGTAGCCGGCGGACAGGGCAAGTCTACGAGCAGTACTTC.

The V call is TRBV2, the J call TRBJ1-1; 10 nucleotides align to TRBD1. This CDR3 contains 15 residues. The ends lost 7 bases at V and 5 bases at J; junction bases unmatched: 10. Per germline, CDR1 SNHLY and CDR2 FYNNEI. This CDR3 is CASIDRQGAWTEAFF. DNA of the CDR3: TGTGCCAGCATCGATAGACAGGGGGCTTGGACTGAAGCTTTCTTT.

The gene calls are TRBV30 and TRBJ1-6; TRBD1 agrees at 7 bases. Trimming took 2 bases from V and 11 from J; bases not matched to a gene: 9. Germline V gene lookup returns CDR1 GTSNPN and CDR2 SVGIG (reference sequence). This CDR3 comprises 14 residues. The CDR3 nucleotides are TGTGCCTGGAGTACTTCAGGGACAGAGGCACCCCTCCACTTT. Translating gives CAWSTSGTEAPLHF.

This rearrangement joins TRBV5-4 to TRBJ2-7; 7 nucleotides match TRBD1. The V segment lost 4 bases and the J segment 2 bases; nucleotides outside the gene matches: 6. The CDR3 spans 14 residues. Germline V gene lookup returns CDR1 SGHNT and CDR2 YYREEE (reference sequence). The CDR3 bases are TGTGCCAGCAGCGTCGGGACAGCCACCTACGAGCAGTACTTC. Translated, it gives CASSVGTATYEQYF.

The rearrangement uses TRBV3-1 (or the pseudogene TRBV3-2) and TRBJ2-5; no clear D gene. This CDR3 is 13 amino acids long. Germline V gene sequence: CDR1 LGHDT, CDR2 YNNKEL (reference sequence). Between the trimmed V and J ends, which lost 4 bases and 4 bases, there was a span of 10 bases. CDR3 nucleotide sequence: TGTGCCAGCAGCCCCGGAGACCGAGAGACCCAGTACTTC. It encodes CASSPGDRETQYF.

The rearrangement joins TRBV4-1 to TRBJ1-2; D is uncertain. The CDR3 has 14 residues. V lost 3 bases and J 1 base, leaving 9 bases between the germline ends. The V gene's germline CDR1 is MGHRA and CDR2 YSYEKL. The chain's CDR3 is CASSHPTINYGYTF. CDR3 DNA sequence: TGCGCCAGCAGCCACCCGACAATTAACTATGGCTACACCTTC.

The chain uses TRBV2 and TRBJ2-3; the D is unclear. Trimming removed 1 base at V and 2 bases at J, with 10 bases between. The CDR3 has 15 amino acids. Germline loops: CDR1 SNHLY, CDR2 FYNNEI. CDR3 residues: CASSEVELVTDTQYF. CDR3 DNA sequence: TGTGCCAGCAGTGAAGTAGAGCTAGTCACAGATACGCAGTATTTT.

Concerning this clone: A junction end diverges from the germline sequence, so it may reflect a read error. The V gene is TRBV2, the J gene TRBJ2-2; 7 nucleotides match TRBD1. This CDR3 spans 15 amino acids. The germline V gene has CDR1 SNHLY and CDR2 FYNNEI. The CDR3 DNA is TGTGCCAGCAGGGAAGGGACAGCGAACACCGGGGAGCTGTTTTTT. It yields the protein CASREGTANTGELFF.

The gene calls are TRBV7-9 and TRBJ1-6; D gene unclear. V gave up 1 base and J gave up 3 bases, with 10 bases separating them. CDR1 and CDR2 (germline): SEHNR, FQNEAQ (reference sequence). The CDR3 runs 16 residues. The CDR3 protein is CASSLVLADYNSPLHF. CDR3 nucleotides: TGTGCCAGCAGCTTAGTTCTCGCAGACTATAATTCACCCCTCCACTTT.

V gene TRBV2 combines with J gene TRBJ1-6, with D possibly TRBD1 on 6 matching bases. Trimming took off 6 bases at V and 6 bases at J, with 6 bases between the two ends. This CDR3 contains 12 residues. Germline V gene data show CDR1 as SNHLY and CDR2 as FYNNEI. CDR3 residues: CASRDSNSPLHF. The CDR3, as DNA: TGTGCCAGCAGGGACAGTAATTCACCCCTCCACTTT.

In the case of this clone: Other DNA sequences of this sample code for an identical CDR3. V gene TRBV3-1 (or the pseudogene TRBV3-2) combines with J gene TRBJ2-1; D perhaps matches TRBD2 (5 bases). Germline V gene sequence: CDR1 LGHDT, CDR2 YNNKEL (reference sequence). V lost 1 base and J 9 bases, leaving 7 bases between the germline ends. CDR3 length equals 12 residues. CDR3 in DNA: TGTGCCAGCAGCCAAGTGGCGGGTGAGCAGTTCTTC. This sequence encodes CASSQVAGEQFF.

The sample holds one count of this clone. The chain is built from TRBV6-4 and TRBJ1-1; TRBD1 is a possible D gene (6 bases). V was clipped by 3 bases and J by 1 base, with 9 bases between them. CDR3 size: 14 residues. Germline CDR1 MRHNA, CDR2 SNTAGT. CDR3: CASSETGRNTEAFF. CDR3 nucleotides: TGTGCCAGCAGTGAAACAGGGAGGAACACTGAAGCTTTCTTT.

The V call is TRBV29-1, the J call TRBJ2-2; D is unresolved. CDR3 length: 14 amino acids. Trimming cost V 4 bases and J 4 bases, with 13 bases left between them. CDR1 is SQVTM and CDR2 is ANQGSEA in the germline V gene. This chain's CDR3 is CSVVQPAATGELFF. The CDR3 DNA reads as TGCAGCGTTGTACAGCCGGCAGCCACCGGGGAGCTGTTTTTT.